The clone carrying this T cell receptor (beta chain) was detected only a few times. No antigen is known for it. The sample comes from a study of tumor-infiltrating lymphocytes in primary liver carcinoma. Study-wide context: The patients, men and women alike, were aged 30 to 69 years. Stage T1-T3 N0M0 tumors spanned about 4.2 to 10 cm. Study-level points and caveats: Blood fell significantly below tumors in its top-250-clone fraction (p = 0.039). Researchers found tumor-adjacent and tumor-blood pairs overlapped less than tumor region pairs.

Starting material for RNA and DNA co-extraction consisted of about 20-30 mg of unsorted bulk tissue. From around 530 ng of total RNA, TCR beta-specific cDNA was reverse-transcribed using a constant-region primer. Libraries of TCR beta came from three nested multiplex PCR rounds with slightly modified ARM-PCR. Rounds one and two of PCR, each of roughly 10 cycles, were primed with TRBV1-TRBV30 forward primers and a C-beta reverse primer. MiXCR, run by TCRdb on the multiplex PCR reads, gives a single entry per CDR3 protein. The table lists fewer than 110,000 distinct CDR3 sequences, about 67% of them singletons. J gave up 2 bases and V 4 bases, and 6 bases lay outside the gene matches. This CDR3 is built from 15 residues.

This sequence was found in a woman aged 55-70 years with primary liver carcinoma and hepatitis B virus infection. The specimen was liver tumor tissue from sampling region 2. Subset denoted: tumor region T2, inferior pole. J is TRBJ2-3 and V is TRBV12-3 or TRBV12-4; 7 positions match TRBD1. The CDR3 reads CASSSRTGITDTQYF. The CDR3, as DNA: TGTGCCAGCAGTTCTAGGACAGGTATCACAGATACGCAGTATTTT.